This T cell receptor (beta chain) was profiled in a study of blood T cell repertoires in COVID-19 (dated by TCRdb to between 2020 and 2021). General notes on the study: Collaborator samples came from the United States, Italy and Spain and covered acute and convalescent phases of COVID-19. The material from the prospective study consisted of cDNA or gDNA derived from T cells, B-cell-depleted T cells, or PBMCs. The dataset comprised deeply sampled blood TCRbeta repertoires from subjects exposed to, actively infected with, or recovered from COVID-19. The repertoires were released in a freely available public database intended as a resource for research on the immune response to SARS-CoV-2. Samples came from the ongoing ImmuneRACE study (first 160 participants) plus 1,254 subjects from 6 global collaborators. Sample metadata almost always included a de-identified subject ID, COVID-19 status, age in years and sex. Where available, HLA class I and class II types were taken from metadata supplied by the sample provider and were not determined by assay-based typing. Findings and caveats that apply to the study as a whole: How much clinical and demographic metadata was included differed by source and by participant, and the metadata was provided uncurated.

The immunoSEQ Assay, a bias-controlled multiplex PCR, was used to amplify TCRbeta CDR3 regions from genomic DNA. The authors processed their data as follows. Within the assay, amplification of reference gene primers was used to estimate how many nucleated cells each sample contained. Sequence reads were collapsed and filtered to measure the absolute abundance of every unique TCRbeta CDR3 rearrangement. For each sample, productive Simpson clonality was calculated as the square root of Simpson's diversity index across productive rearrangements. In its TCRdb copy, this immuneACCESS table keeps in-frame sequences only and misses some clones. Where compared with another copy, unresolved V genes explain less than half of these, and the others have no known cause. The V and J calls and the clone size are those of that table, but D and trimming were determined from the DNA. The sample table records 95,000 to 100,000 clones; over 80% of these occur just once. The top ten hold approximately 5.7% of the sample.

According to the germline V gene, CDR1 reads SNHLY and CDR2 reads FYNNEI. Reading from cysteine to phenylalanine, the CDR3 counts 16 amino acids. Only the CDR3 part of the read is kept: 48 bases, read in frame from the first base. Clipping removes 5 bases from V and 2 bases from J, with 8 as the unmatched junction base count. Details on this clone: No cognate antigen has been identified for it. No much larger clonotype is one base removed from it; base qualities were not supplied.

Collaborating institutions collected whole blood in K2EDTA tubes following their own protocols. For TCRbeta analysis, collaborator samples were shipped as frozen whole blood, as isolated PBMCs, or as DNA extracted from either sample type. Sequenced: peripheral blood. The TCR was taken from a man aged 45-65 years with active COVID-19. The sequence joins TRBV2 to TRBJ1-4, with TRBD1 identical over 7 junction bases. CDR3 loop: CASSKNRGRTNEKLFF. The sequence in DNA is TGTGCCAGCAGTAAAAACAGGGGACGGACTAATGAAAAACTGTTTTTT.